A single sample is the source of the 10 T cell receptor beta chains below, sequenced in a study of Ad26.COV2.S vaccination and SARS-CoV-2 variants. The method was immunoSEQ multiplex PCR; TCRdb's version includes in-frame clones alone and lacks a portion of them. The table lists fewer than 600,000 clones, 80% to 90% of them singletons. Indicated treatment: approximately 18 received Ad26.COV2.S at low or high dose, single or two shots; roughly five received placebo; per-sample allocation not given. Sampling took place 63 days after the first vaccine or placebo injection. Sequencing used peripheral blood, obtained in a trial of Ad26.COV2.S vaccine versus placebo. The receptors originated from a person aged 18-60 years who received the Ad26.COV2.S COVID-19 vaccine or a placebo.

This chain joins TRBV6-5 and TRBJ2-3, with a tentative D call TRBD2 (6 bases). The germline V and J ends were trimmed by 2 bases and 4 bases, with 13 bases remaining between them. CDR1 and CDR2 (germline): MNHEY, SVGAGI. The CDR3 is 15 amino acids. The DNA for the CDR3 is TGTGCCAGCAGTTACGGGGGGAGCTTGGCAGATACGCAGTATTTT. This encodes CASSYGGSLADTQYF.

A single count supports this clone. This chain uses TRBV10-3 with TRBJ2-3; D is uncertain. The germline V gene has CDR1 ENHRY and CDR2 SYGVKD. V lost 1 base and J 4 bases, leaving 9 bases between the germline ends. The CDR3 length is 14 residues. Here the CDR3 DNA reads TGTGCCATCAGTGAGTGGGAAGTTTCAGATACGCAGTATTTT. It encodes CAISEWEVSDTQYF.

This clone was counted once. The chain couples TRBV6-5 to TRBJ1-1, with D hard to call. Deletions cut 2 bases from V and 2 bases from J, with 9 bases between. CDR1 and CDR2 from the germline V gene are MNHEY and SVGAGI. There are 14 residues in the CDR3. This CDR3 is CASSYETENTEAFF. CDR3 DNA sequence: TGTGCCAGCAGTTACGAGACGGAAAACACTGAAGCTTTCTTT.

The V gene is TRBV7-3, the J gene TRBJ2-3; 11 bases are shared with TRBD2. CDR1 is SGHTA and CDR2 is FQGTGA in the germline V gene. With V trimmed by 5 bases and J by 4 bases, 5 bases remained unmatched. This CDR3 has 15 amino acids. The CDR3 region is CASSLLAGGSDTQYF. CDR3 DNA: TGTGCCAGCAGCCTTCTAGCGGGAGGATCAGATACGCAGTATTTT.

The chain carries TRBV30 and TRBJ1-2, with 9 positions matching TRBD1. CDR1 and CDR2 from the germline V gene are GTSNPN and SVGIG (reference sequence). The CDR3 loop spans 15 amino acids. The ends lost 4 bases at V and 3 bases at J; junction bases unmatched: 9. CDR3 region: CAWTRGGQGHYGYTF. The CDR3 bases are TGTGCCTGGACCAGGGGGGGACAGGGACACTATGGCTACACCTTC.

The chain has TRBV2 and TRBJ2-5; D assignment may be TRBD1 or TRBD2 (7 bases each). Germline V gives CDR1 SNHLY, CDR2 FYNNEI. V was clipped by 6 bases and J by 5 bases, with 19 bases between them. This CDR3 spans 15 amino acids. The DNA of the CDR3 is TGTGCCAGCAGCCAAGCGCCCCAGGGGGGGGAGACCCAGTACTTC. Its translation is CASSQAPQGGETQYF.

This chain uses TRBV9 with TRBJ2-5; 10 bases are shared with TRBD2. CDR1 and CDR2 from the germline V gene are SGDLS and YYNGEE. Losses at the gene ends were 4 bases for V and 2 bases for J; bases not matched to a gene: 5. The CDR3 is 15 residues long. CDR3 in DNA: TGTGCCAGCAGCCCAGGGACTAGCGCTCAAGAGACCCAGTACTTC. Translation gives CASSPGTSAQETQYF.

This clone occurred a few times. This CDR3 is CASSIVGGKNEQYF. The CDR3 DNA reads TGTGCCAGTAGTATTGTGGGAGGGAAGAACGAGCAGTACTTC. The rearrangement uses TRBV19 and TRBJ2-7; TRBD2 matches at 7 bases. Trimming removed 3 bases from V and 5 bases from J; junction bases left unmatched: 7. Germline V gene lookup returns CDR1 LNHDA and CDR2 SQIVND (reference sequence). The CDR3 totals 14 residues.

V gene TRBV27 combines with J gene TRBJ1-1; 8 bases are a match to TRBD1. Germline lookup yields CDR1 MNHEY and CDR2 SMNVEV (reference sequence). The trim removed 5 bases at V and 10 bases at J, leaving 15 bases unmatched. The CDR3 covers 15 residues. The CDR3 reads CASSPLVAGGIGAFF. In DNA, the CDR3 is TGTGCCAGCAGTCCCCTTGTGGCAGGGGGCATTGGAGCTTTCTTT.

The chain is built from TRBV7-6 and TRBJ2-3; D gene unclear. Germline V gives CDR1 SGHVS, CDR2 FNYEAQ. The CDR3 totals 14 residues. V was cut by 1 base and J by 4 bases, with 9 bases left in between. This CDR3 reads CASSLGYAADTQYF. The CDR3 nucleotides are TGTGCCAGCAGCTTAGGGTATGCGGCAGATACGCAGTATTTT.